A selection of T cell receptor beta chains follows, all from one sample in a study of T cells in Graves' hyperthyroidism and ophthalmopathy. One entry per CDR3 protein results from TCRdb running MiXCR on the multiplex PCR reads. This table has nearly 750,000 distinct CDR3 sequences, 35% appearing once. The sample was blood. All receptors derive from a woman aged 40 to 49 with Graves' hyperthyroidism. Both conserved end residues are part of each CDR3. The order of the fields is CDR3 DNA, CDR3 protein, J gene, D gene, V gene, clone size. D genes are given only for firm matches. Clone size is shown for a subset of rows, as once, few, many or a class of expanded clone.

CDR3nt: TGTGCTAGTGGTTTGTGGACAGGGGGTAATCAGCCCCAGCATTTT
CDR3aa: CASGLWTGGNQPQHF
j_gene: TRBJ1-5
d_gene: TRBD1
v_gene: TRBV12-5
abundance: few

CDR3nt: TGTGCCAGCAGTTTGAGGGCAGGGGCAGACCACGATGAAAAACTGTTTTTT
CDR3aa: CASSLRAGADHDEKLFF
j_gene: TRBJ1-4
d_gene: -
v_gene: TRBV12-3/TRBV12-4
abundance: -

CDR3nt: TGTGCCAGTACCTATACAGGGAATCAGCCCCAGCATTTT
CDR3aa: CASTYTGNQPQHF
j_gene: TRBJ1-5
d_gene: -
v_gene: TRBV19
abundance: -

CDR3nt: TGCAGCGTTGAAGAGGGCAGGGGGGGGAGGCAAGAGACCCAGTACTTC
CDR3aa: CSVEEGRGGRQETQYF
j_gene: TRBJ2-5
d_gene: -
v_gene: TRBV29-1
abundance: many

CDR3nt: TGCGCCAGCAGCCAGGGACACTCTAGCAATCAGCCCCAGCATTTT
CDR3aa: CASSQGHSSNQPQHF
j_gene: TRBJ1-5
d_gene: -
v_gene: TRBV4-3
abundance: few

CDR3nt: TGTGCCAGTGAAAGGACACCCTACGAGCAGTACTTC
CDR3aa: CASERTPYEQYF
j_gene: TRBJ2-7
d_gene: -
v_gene: TRBV7-8
abundance: many

CDR3nt: TGTGCCAGTAGTCCCCGGGACAGGGGATTCAATCAGCCCCAGCATTTT
CDR3aa: CASSPRDRGFNQPQHF
j_gene: TRBJ1-5
d_gene: TRBD1
v_gene: TRBV19
abundance: few

CDR3nt: TGCGCCAGCACATCGTCCGGCCGGAACTATGGCTACACCTTC
CDR3aa: CASTSSGRNYGYTF
j_gene: TRBJ1-2
d_gene: -
v_gene: TRBV10-2
abundance: many

CDR3nt: TGTGCCAGTAGTATCCGGGACATGGACCGCACAGATACGCAGTATTTT
CDR3aa: CASSIRDMDRTDTQYF
j_gene: TRBJ2-3
d_gene: -
v_gene: TRBV19
abundance: -

CDR3nt: TGTGCCAGCTCGCCTAGGGACGAACGGCTCAGCGGAGGTGGCTACACCTTC
CDR3aa: CASSPRDERLSGGGYTF
j_gene: TRBJ1-2
d_gene: -
v_gene: TRBV25-1
abundance: few

CDR3nt: TGCAGTGCTCTCGGGACAGGGGGCTACGAGCAGTACTTC
CDR3aa: CSALGTGGYEQYF
j_gene: TRBJ2-7
d_gene: TRBD1
v_gene: TRBV20-1
abundance: many

CDR3nt: TGTGCCATCAGTGAGGGGACAGCCTTCTATGGCTACACCTTC
CDR3aa: CAISEGTAFYGYTF
j_gene: TRBJ1-2
d_gene: TRBD1
v_gene: TRBV10-3
abundance: -

CDR3nt: TGTGCCAGTAGTATAGGGGGGGACTCCTACGAGCAGTACTTC
CDR3aa: CASSIGGDSYEQYF
j_gene: TRBJ2-7
d_gene: -
v_gene: TRBV19
abundance: few

CDR3nt: TGTGCCAGCAGTAAGGGGTTGGGTAATGAAAAACTGTTTTTT
CDR3aa: CASSKGLGNEKLFF
j_gene: TRBJ1-4
d_gene: -
v_gene: TRBV2
abundance: -

CDR3nt: TGTGCCAGCCAGAATCTACCGGGAAACACCATATATTTT
CDR3aa: CASQNLPGNTIYF
j_gene: TRBJ1-3
d_gene: -
v_gene: TRBV2
abundance: few

CDR3nt: TGTGCCACCAGTCTCGGGGGGCAGGGGGAGCTGTTTTTT
CDR3aa: CATSLGGQGELFF
j_gene: TRBJ2-2
d_gene: -
v_gene: TRBV24-1
abundance: -

CDR3nt: TGCAGCGTCGCGGACAGGGGGCATCGGACTGGAAACACCATATATTTT
CDR3aa: CSVADRGHRTGNTIYF
j_gene: TRBJ1-3
d_gene: TRBD1
v_gene: TRBV29-1
abundance: many

CDR3nt: TGCGCCAGCAGCCAAGGGGGTCCAAATGAAAAACTGTTTTTT
CDR3aa: CASSQGGPNEKLFF
j_gene: TRBJ1-4
d_gene: -
v_gene: TRBV4-1
abundance: -

CDR3nt: TGCAGTGCCCCACGCGGGACAACCCAAGAGACCCAGTACTTC
CDR3aa: CSAPRGTTQETQYF
j_gene: TRBJ2-5
d_gene: -
v_gene: TRBV20-1
abundance: many

CDR3nt: TGCCTGACTAGCGGAATCACAGATACGCAGTATTTT
CDR3aa: CLTSGITDTQYF
j_gene: TRBJ2-3
d_gene: TRBD2
v_gene: TRBV29-1
abundance: -

CDR3nt: TGTGCCATCAGTGTGACCACGGACAGCCACGAGCAGTACTTC
CDR3aa: CAISVTTDSHEQYF
j_gene: TRBJ2-7
d_gene: -
v_gene: TRBV10-3
abundance: many

CDR3nt: TGCAGCGTTGAAAGGGGACAGGGAAACTATGGCTACACCTTC
CDR3aa: CSVERGQGNYGYTF
j_gene: TRBJ1-2
d_gene: TRBD1
v_gene: TRBV29-1
abundance: many

CDR3nt: TGTGCCAGCAGACCAGGACAAGACGGGGACACTGAAGCTTTCTTT
CDR3aa: CASRPGQDGDTEAFF
j_gene: TRBJ1-1
d_gene: -
v_gene: TRBV2
abundance: -

CDR3nt: TGTGCCAGCAGACCAGGGGGGGGCTCTGAAGCTTTCTTT
CDR3aa: CASRPGGGSEAFF
j_gene: TRBJ1-1
d_gene: TRBD1
v_gene: TRBV12-3/TRBV12-4
abundance: few

CDR3nt: TGTGCCAGTAGTTCCGGGGCTAGCGGGGGGGACACCGGGGAGCTGTTTTTT
CDR3aa: CASSSGASGGDTGELFF
j_gene: TRBJ2-2
d_gene: TRBD2
v_gene: TRBV19
abundance: -

CDR3nt: TGTGCCAGCTTAGAGGGAAACACAGATACGCAGTATTTT
CDR3aa: CASLEGNTDTQYF
j_gene: TRBJ2-3
d_gene: -
v_gene: TRBV7-9
abundance: -

CDR3nt: TGTGCCAGCAGCTTAACAGGGACAGTGTACACCTTC
CDR3aa: CASSLTGTVYTF
j_gene: TRBJ1-2
d_gene: TRBD1
v_gene: TRBV7-3
abundance: -

CDR3nt: TGCAGCGTTGGTGATGGACATTTGAACACTGAAGCTTTCTTT
CDR3aa: CSVGDGHLNTEAFF
j_gene: TRBJ1-1
d_gene: -
v_gene: TRBV29-1
abundance: many

CDR3nt: TGTGCCACCAGCAGAGCGCGGGAGGGGGGAGACAGGGCAGAGACCCAGTACTTC
CDR3aa: CATSRAREGGDRAETQYF
j_gene: TRBJ2-5
d_gene: TRBD2
v_gene: TRBV15
abundance: -

CDR3nt: TGTGCCAGCACTCAGCGGGCGACAGGGGGCCAAGCACTCGAGCAGTACTTC
CDR3aa: CASTQRATGGQALEQYF
j_gene: TRBJ2-7
d_gene: TRBD1
v_gene: TRBV4-2
abundance: many

CDR3nt: TGTGCCAGCAGTTACTCGAGTGGGGTTTCACCCCTCCACTTT
CDR3aa: CASSYSSGVSPLHF
j_gene: TRBJ1-6
d_gene: -
v_gene: TRBV6-4
abundance: -

CDR3nt: TGCAGTGCTAGAGATGAAACAGGGTGGCCAAGCAATCAGCCCCAGCATTTT
CDR3aa: CSARDETGWPSNQPQHF
j_gene: TRBJ1-5
d_gene: -
v_gene: TRBV20-1
abundance: -

CDR3nt: TGTGCCAGCAGTTACTCGAGAATCCGTGGAGTTTCCGAGCAGTACTTC
CDR3aa: CASSYSRIRGVSEQYF
j_gene: TRBJ2-7
d_gene: -
v_gene: TRBV2
abundance: -

CDR3nt: TGTGCCAGCAGCCAGGGGCCCGGAAATGGCTACACCTTC
CDR3aa: CASSQGPGNGYTF
j_gene: TRBJ1-2
d_gene: -
v_gene: TRBV7-3
abundance: many

CDR3nt: TGTGCCATCAGTGAGTCGGAGTTTATGGTCTACGAGCAGTACTTC
CDR3aa: CAISESEFMVYEQYF
j_gene: TRBJ2-7
d_gene: -
v_gene: TRBV10-3
abundance: many

CDR3nt: TGCAGCGTCACCGGGGCGAGCTATGGCTACACCTTC
CDR3aa: CSVTGASYGYTF
j_gene: TRBJ1-2
d_gene: -
v_gene: TRBV29-1
abundance: -

CDR3nt: TGTGCCAGCAGCCTGGACGCGAGCTACAATGAGCAGTTCTTC
CDR3aa: CASSLDASYNEQFF
j_gene: TRBJ2-1
d_gene: -
v_gene: TRBV9
abundance: -

CDR3nt: TGTGCCAGTTCGTCCGGTACAGGGGGCGCGAGGGAAAAACTGTTTTTT
CDR3aa: CASSSGTGGAREKLFF
j_gene: TRBJ1-4
d_gene: TRBD1
v_gene: TRBV19
abundance: few

CDR3nt: TGTGCCAGCAGTCCCAGAGGGGTGAACACTGAAGCTTTCTTT
CDR3aa: CASSPRGVNTEAFF
j_gene: TRBJ1-1
d_gene: -
v_gene: TRBV12-3/TRBV12-4
abundance: few

CDR3nt: TGTGCCAGCAGCCCTGACAGGGCTGATGGCTACACCTTC
CDR3aa: CASSPDRADGYTF
j_gene: TRBJ1-2
d_gene: TRBD1
v_gene: TRBV7-9
abundance: many

CDR3nt: TGTGCCAGCACCCGCTTGGCTGACAGGGGGATGAACACTGAAGCTTTCTTT
CDR3aa: CASTRLADRGMNTEAFF
j_gene: TRBJ1-1
d_gene: TRBD1
v_gene: TRBV9
abundance: -

CDR3nt: TGTGCCAGCAGCTTATCGGCGGGACTTAACACCGGGGAGCTGTTTTTT
CDR3aa: CASSLSAGLNTGELFF
j_gene: TRBJ2-2
d_gene: -
v_gene: TRBV7-2
abundance: many